This TCR beta chain was observed in a study of PD-1 blockade in classical Hodgkin lymphoma (TCRdb year 2020). For the wider study: Nivolumab dosing was 3 mg/kg intravenously every 2 weeks, continuing until either disease progression or unacceptable toxicity. A peripheral blood immune signature of response to PD-1 blockade in classical Hodgkin lymphoma was defined using TCR beta sequencing and CyTOF. What the work shows at the level of the full study, not this receptor alone: Baseline diversity similar to that of newly diagnosed patients was observed in trial patients achieving complete response, whereas significantly lower diversity was observed in partial responders and progressors. Lower diversity was seen in patients whose nivolumab began less than 1 year after ASCT, and these patients were left out of later analyses so that immune reconstitution would not confound the results. Baseline TCR diversity was reported to be lower in newly diagnosed patients than in healthy donors and to be lower still in relapsed/refractory patients. A significant rise by C4D1 was seen in CD4+ but not CD8+ TCR diversity (p=0.0027 vs p=0.16), with the rise being most apparent in complete responders (p=0.02). The study was limited to a single clinical trial cohort, and causes of repertoire differences, possibly disease activity or prior therapy, remained undefined.

Spanning cysteine to phenylalanine, the CDR3 consists of 14 amino acids. Only the CDR3 DNA stays, 42 bases, in frame from base 1. V has 3 bases trimmed and J has 4 bases trimmed; junction bases matching no gene number 6. As encoded in the germline V gene, CDR1 is SGDLS while CDR2 is YYNGEE. The Qiagen DNeasy kit was used to extract genomic DNA from unsorted PBMCs and from the negatively selected CD4+ and CD8+ fractions. TCR beta CDR3 regions were amplified by immunoSEQ multiplex PCR using primers annealing to V and J segments. A synthetic immune receptor repertoire was used to minimize amplification bias, and any residual bias was removed computationally once sequencing was done. In the original analysis: Repertoire diversity was quantified as the Shannon entropy index using custom Python scripts. Unsorted, CD4+ and CD8+ repertoires were analyzed separately, except for combined analyses in which CD4+ and CD8+ sequences were merged in silico. Clonal expansion was defined as a frequency increase of at least 2-fold after treatment compared with C1D1, and clones undetected at baseline were assigned a pseudocount of 0.5. Singleton clones were defined as clones with 0 or 1 copy at C1D1, and non-singleton clones were defined as clones with 2 or more copies. Clones expanded in unsorted samples were labelled as CD4+, CD8+ or unknown by matching protein sequences in sorted samples from the same patient. Wilcoxon tests on paired samples were used to test diversity changes from C1D1 to C4D1. What TCRdb holds here is the immuneACCESS table cut down to in-frame rearrangements. Part of the clones is not present; checked against another copy, under half of the missing clones reflect an unresolved V gene, and the others are unexplained. V and J calls and clone size follow that table, whereas D and trimming were derived from the DNA. The sample records about 11,000 clones, 70% to 85% of which are singletons. Approximately 5% of the sample is held by the ten biggest clonotypes.

Per the publication, the time point label means: cycle 2 day 1 (C2D1) of nivolumab. All trial patients had relapsed after autologous stem cell transplantation, with cohorts A, B and C differing in prior brentuximab vedotin exposure. A total of about 51 patients with relapsed/refractory classical Hodgkin lymphoma made up the trial cohort, and each patient's best overall response was complete response, partial response or progressive disease. Single-agent nivolumab was administered to trial patients in the multi-cohort phase II CheckMate 205 trial. An independent review committee assessed best overall response by applying the 2007 International Working Group response criteria. Trial PBMCs were obtained immediately prior to nivolumab initiation (C1D1) and on therapy at cycle 2 day 1 and cycle 4 day 1. Peripheral blood was collected in 8 mL Vacutainer Cell Preparation Tubes, from which PBMCs were isolated by centrifugation and then cryopreserved.

On this clone itself: Its recognized antigen is unknown. Per-base qualities were not stored, and no clone one base away is much larger.

This TCR came from a human donor with classical Hodgkin lymphoma. Rearrangement joined TRBV9 to TRBJ2-5; the junction holds 7 bases that match TRBD2. The material was peripheral blood mononuclear cells (PBMCs), obtained before the second cycle of nivolumab. Here the CDR3 is given as CASSEGGRGETQYF. The DNA reads TGTGCCAGCAGCGAGGGCGGGAGAGGAGAGACCCAGTACTTC.